What follows are 27 T cell receptor beta chains derived from one specimen sequenced in a study of CD8+ T cells in alopecia areata. The treatment is: oral pan-JAK inhibitor, 5-10 mg twice daily. Reverse transcribed after extraction, RNA yielded cDNA as the sequencing template. Data came from immunoSEQ multiplex PCR; TCRdb stores just in-frame clones and leaves some out. The sample holds more than 150,000 clones; 51% are singletons and the top ten take roughly 9.1%. Sequencing was performed on CD8+ T cells sorted from blood, taken between weeks 51 and 54, from a patient treated with tofacitinib. These receptor sequences come from a human donor with alopecia areata.

The table lists this clone with a few counts. The CDR3 DNA reads TGTGCCAGCAGTGATTCAGATACGCAGTATTTT. It is translated as CASSDSDTQYF. The chain uses TRBV2 and TRBJ2-3; D ambiguous. Germline assignment: CDR1 SNHLY and CDR2 FYNNEI. The CDR3 runs 11 residues. V dropped 3 bases and J dropped 4 bases, with 2 bases sitting between them.

This rearrangement joins TRBV7-6 to TRBJ1-5, with D unresolved. CDR3 size: 13 residues. Per germline, CDR1 SGHVS and CDR2 FNYEAQ. V dropped 3 bases and J dropped 8 bases, with 11 bases sitting between them. The CDR3: CASSLGSTEPQHF. In DNA form, the CDR3 reads TGTGCCAGCAGCTTGGGAAGCACCGAGCCCCAGCATTTT.

The rearrangement links TRBV30 to TRBJ2-2, with D possibly matching TRBD2 (5 bases). The CDR3 consists of 13 residues. CDR1 GTSNPN and CDR2 SVGIG come from the germline V gene (reference sequence). V lost 5 bases, J lost 4 bases, and 11 bases lay in between. The CDR3 reads CAWGRGTTGELFF. In DNA form, the CDR3 reads TGTGCCTGGGGTCGGGGTACCACCGGGGAGCTGTTTTTT.

The genes are TRBV29-1 and TRBJ1-2; D remains ambiguous. The CDR3 spans 12 residues. CDR1 is SQVTM, CDR2 ANQGSEA, per germline. Trimming cost V 6 bases and J 3 bases, with 11 bases left between them. CDR3 loop: CSVPRVDYGYTF. DNA of the CDR3: TGCAGCGTCCCAAGGGTTGACTATGGCTACACCTTC. Full variable domain (outside the CDR3, taken from reference TRBV29-1 and TRBJ1-2): SAVISQKPSRDICQRGTSLTIQCQVDSQVTMMFWYRQQPGQSLTLIATANQGSEATYESGFVIDKFPISRPNLTFSTLTVSNMSPEDSSIYLCSVPRVDYGYTFGSGTRLTVV.

The chain carries TRBV4-3 and TRBJ2-5, with TRBD2 matching over 9 bases. The germline CDR1 and CDR2 sequences are LGHNA and YSLEER. The CDR3 covers 16 residues. The ends lost 0 bases at V and 4 bases at J; junction bases unmatched: 6. Here the CDR3 DNA reads TGCGCCAGCAGCCAAGATCGGCTAGCGGGGAGAGAGACCCAGTACTTC. Protein: CASSQDRLAGRETQYF.

Written as DNA, the CDR3 is TGTGCCAGCAGCTGGACCACTACGCAAGAGACCCAGTACTTC. This translates into CASSWTTTQETQYF. The gene calls are TRBV5-6 and TRBJ2-5; no clear D. The CDR3 totals 14 residues. V lost 3 bases to trimming and J lost 2 bases, with 11 bases between them. The germline V gene encodes CDR1 SGHDT and CDR2 YYEEEE.

The sample holds a few counts of this clone. The chain is built from TRBV4-1 and TRBJ1-5, with 9 bases matching TRBD1. The J segment lost 6 bases and the V segment lost 4 bases, leaving 4 bases of the junction unmatched. CDR3 length: 14 amino acids. CDR1 and CDR2 from the germline V gene are MGHRA and YSYEKL. In nucleotides, the CDR3 is TGCGCCAGCAGCCCAACAGGGGGCTTTCAGCCCCAGCATTTT. Protein sequence: CASSPTGGFQPQHF.

The rearrangement uses TRBV7-9 and TRBJ1-6, with D possibly matching TRBD1 (6 bases). CDR1 is SEHNR and CDR2 is FQNEAQ in the germline V gene (reference sequence). V shed 0 bases and J shed 10 bases, with 13 bases lying between them. The CDR3 runs 15 residues. The CDR3 protein is CASSLAGQGRSPLHF. The CDR3, as DNA: TGTGCCAGCAGCTTAGCGGGGCAGGGGAGATCACCCCTCCACTTT. Filled out from reference TRBV7-9 and TRBJ1-6, the complete variable domain reads DTGVSQNPRHKITKRGQNVTFRCDPISEHNRLYWYRQTLGQGPEFLTYFQNEAQLEKSRLLSDRFSAERPKGSFSTLEIQRTEQGDSAMYLCASSLAGQGRSPLHFGNGTRLTVT.

The V and J genes are TRBV6-9 and TRBJ2-6, with unresolved D. The CDR3 loop spans 14 amino acids. Germline V gene data show CDR1 as MNHGY and CDR2 as SVAAGI. The V and J ends lost 3 bases and 0 bases respectively, with 3 bases between them. CDR3 DNA sequence: TGTGCCAGCAGTTACAACTCTGGGGCCAACGTCCTGACTTTC. This translates into CASSYNSGANVLTF.

The chain couples TRBV29-1 to TRBJ2-1; D gene uncertain. The V and J ends lost 6 bases and 0 bases respectively, with 6 bases between them. CDR3 length: 12 amino acids. Germline V gene sequence: CDR1 SQVTM, CDR2 ANQGSEA. This CDR3 is CSVPSSYNEQFF. CDR3 sequence (DNA): TGCAGCGTCCCGAGCTCCTACAATGAGCAGTTCTTC.

The table lists this clone with a few counts. This rearrangement joins TRBV6-1 to TRBJ2-3; 10 bases map to TRBD2. The CDR3 contains 14 residues. Per germline, CDR1 MNHNS and CDR2 SASEGT. V was pared by 3 bases and J by 4 bases, with 1 base of the junction left unmatched. The CDR3 DNA sequence: TGTGCCAGCAGTGACAGCGGGGGGGCAGATACGCAGTATTTT. Its protein is CASSDSGGADTQYF.

Only a few counts were recorded for this clone. The chain links TRBV2 to TRBJ1-4; D possibly corresponds to TRBD1 (5 bases). This CDR3 contains 13 residues. CDR1 and CDR2 from the germline V gene are SNHLY and FYNNEI. Trimming took off 6 bases at V and 4 bases at J, with 9 bases between the two ends. The CDR3 protein is CASRPTDNEKLFF. CDR3 sequence (DNA): TGTGCCAGCAGGCCGACAGATAATGAAAAACTGTTTTTT.

The CDR3 nucleotides read TGTGCCAGCAGTGAAGGTCTCCGCTACGAGCAGTACTTC. Translation gives CASSEGLRYEQYF. This chain uses TRBV6-1 with TRBJ2-7; D gene ambiguous. Germline CDR1 reads MNHNS; CDR2 reads SASEGT. This CDR3 has 13 amino acids. V lost 1 base and J 3 bases, leaving 7 bases between the germline ends.

This rearrangement joins TRBV27 to TRBJ2-7; D might be TRBD1 (5 bases). The germline V and J ends were trimmed by 2 bases and 4 bases, with 9 bases remaining between them. The CDR3 is 13 amino acids. Germline assignment: CDR1 MNHEY and CDR2 SMNVEV (reference sequence). The CDR3 nucleotides read TGTGCCAGCAGTTTAGGCGACAGTTACGAGCAGTACTTC. It translates to CASSLGDSYEQYF.

The chain carries TRBV5-6 and TRBJ2-5; 12 bases align to TRBD1. The CDR3 contains 15 residues. V shed 3 bases and J 5 bases; nucleotides not matched to a gene: 5. Germline-derived CDR1 and CDR2 are SGHDT and YYEEEE. The CDR3 region is CASSSGTGGFETQYF. Written as DNA, the CDR3 is TGTGCCAGCAGCTCCGGGACAGGGGGCTTTGAGACCCAGTACTTC.

The J gene is TRBJ2-2, the V gene TRBV7-9; 7 bases fit TRBD1. V trimming: 5 bases; J trimming: 0 bases; junction bases outside the gene matches: 3. CDR1 is SEHNR, CDR2 FQNEAQ, per germline (reference sequence). The CDR3 contains 15 residues. DNA of the CDR3: TGTGCCAGCAGCAAGGGACAGTCGAACACCGGGGAGCTGTTTTTT. Translated, it gives CASSKGQSNTGELFF.

The chain couples TRBV2 to TRBJ2-1; D is unresolved. The CDR3 loop spans 11 amino acids. Trimming pared 8 bases from V and 3 bases from J, leaving 5 bases between. Germline-derived CDR1 and CDR2 are SNHLY and FYNNEI. CDR3 coding DNA: TGTGCCAGCGGCAGCTACAATGAGCAGTTCTTC. Its translation is CASGSYNEQFF.

This clone appeared a few times. The genes are TRBV5-1 and TRBJ2-5, with unresolved D. V lost 0 bases and J 5 bases, leaving 2 bases between the germline ends. The CDR3 has 11 residues. Germline CDR1 and CDR2: SGHRS and YFSETQ. The CDR3 nucleotides read TGCGCCAGCAGCTTGGACGAGACCCAGTACTTC. Encoded protein: CASSLDETQYF.

The chain carries TRBV5-6 and TRBJ2-5; D unclear. The CDR3 length is 14 residues. CDR1 SGHDT and CDR2 YYEEEE come from the germline V gene. Trimming took off 0 bases at V and 2 bases at J, with 8 bases between the two ends. CDR3 DNA: TGTGCCAGCAGCTTGGTCGGCATACAAGAGACCCAGTACTTC. This sequence encodes CASSLVGIQETQYF.

The rearrangement links TRBV27 to TRBJ1-2, with 10 bases matching TRBD1. This CDR3 has 17 residues. Trimming took 6 bases from V and 2 from J; bases not matched to a gene: 12. Germline-derived CDR1 and CDR2 are MNHEY and SMNVEV (reference sequence). The CDR3 here is CASSQSPPGQGNYGYTF. For the CDR3, the DNA is TGTGCCAGCAGCCAATCTCCCCCGGGACAGGGGAACTATGGCTACACCTTC.

The genes are TRBV6-6 and TRBJ1-5, with 7 bases lining up with TRBD1. V was clipped by 6 bases and J by 3 bases; unmatched bases: 8. Germline assignment: CDR1 MNHNY and CDR2 SVGAGI (reference sequence). The CDR3 runs to 15 residues. The CDR3 nucleotides read TGTGCCAGCAGCCTACAGGGGACCGTCAATCAGCCCCAGCATTTT. Its protein is CASSLQGTVNQPQHF.

This clone was seen only once. The chain has TRBV7-9 and TRBJ2-5, with D perhaps TRBD2 (5 bases). This CDR3 comprises 15 residues. CDR1 and CDR2 from the germline V gene are SEHNR and FQNEAQ (reference sequence). Trimming took off 0 bases at V and 2 bases at J, with 10 bases between the two ends. Here the CDR3 reads CASSLAPAGQETQYF. CDR3 coding DNA: TGTGCCAGCAGCTTAGCCCCCGCGGGTCAAGAGACCCAGTACTTC. Combining the CDR3 with reference TRBV7-9 and TRBJ2-5 gives the whole variable domain DTGVSQNPRHKITKRGQNVTFRCDPISEHNRLYWYRQTLGQGPEFLTYFQNEAQLEKSRLLSDRFSAERPKGSFSTLEIQRTEQGDSAMYLCASSLAPAGQETQYFGPGTRLLVL.

The table lists this clone with a few counts. The chain employs TRBV21-1 and TRBJ2-6. TRBV21-1 is a pseudogene. The CDR3 length is 19 residues. Here the CDR3 reads CASRKARGRPHSGANVLTF. The DNA for the CDR3 is TGTGCCAGCAGGAAAGCGAGGGGGAGGCCGCACTCTGGGGCCAACGTCCTGACTTTC.

This chain connects TRBV5-1 to TRBJ2-2; 7 bases line up with TRBD1. Germline CDR1 reads SGHRS; CDR2 reads YFSETQ. V lost 0 bases to trimming and J lost 3 bases; unmatched junction nucleotides: 5. CDR3 size: 16 residues. CDR3 coding DNA: TGCGCCAGCAGCTTGGACGGGGACAGCTACACCGGGGAGCTGTTTTTT. Amino acid sequence: CASSLDGDSYTGELFF.

The J gene is TRBJ1-5, the V gene TRBV5-4, with D possibly being TRBD1 (5 bases). Germline V gene sequence: CDR1 SGHNT, CDR2 YYREEE (reference sequence). The V gene lost 0 bases and the J gene lost 8 bases, with 15 bases spanning the gap. The CDR3 totals 15 residues. The CDR3 sequence: CASSLGGTASEPQHF. The CDR3 region has the DNA TGTGCCAGCAGCTTGGGTGGGACTGCTTCGGAGCCCCAGCATTTT.

The gene calls are TRBV25-1 and TRBJ2-1; TRBD2 matches at 7 bases. Unmatched junction bases numbered 7, after V lost 6 bases and J lost 2 bases. Germline CDR1 is MGHDK and CDR2 is SYGVNS. CDR3 size: 15 residues. Written as DNA, the CDR3 is TGTGCCAGCAGAGGACGGGAGGCGACCTACAATGAGCAGTTCTTC. Translated: CASRGREATYNEQFF.

This sequence joins TRBV5-4 and TRBJ1-2; TRBD1 matches at 11 bases. The germline gives CDR1 SGHNT, CDR2 YYREEE (reference sequence). With V trimmed by 4 bases and J by 6 bases, 8 bases remained unmatched. This CDR3 contains 15 residues. The CDR3 protein is CASSKHPDRGHGYTF. In DNA, the CDR3 is TGTGCCAGCAGCAAGCATCCGGACAGGGGGCATGGCTACACCTTC. The whole variable domain, remainder taken from reference TRBV5-4 and TRBJ1-2, is ETGVTQSPTHLIKTRGQQVTLRCSSQSGHNTVSWYQQALGQGPQFIFQYYREEENGRGNFPPRFSGLQFPNYSSELNVNALELDDSALYLCASSKHPDRGHGYTFGSGTRLTVV.